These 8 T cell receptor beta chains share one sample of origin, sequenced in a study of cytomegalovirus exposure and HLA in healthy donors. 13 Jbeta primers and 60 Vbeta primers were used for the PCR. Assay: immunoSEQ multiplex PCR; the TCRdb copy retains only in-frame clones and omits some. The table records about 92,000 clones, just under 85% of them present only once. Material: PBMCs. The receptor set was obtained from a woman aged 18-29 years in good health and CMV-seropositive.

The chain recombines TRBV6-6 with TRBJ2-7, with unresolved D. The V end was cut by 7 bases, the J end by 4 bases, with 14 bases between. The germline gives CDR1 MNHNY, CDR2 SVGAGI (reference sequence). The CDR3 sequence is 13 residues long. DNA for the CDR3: TGTGCCAGCACCCAGATCGAGAGGTACGAGCAGTACTTC. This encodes CASTQIERYEQYF.

CDR3 protein: CASSLGPGTRPTDTQYF. Written as DNA, the CDR3 is TGCGCCAGCAGCTTGGGCCCAGGTACTAGGCCCACAGATACGCAGTATTTT. The chain joins TRBV5-1 to TRBJ2-3; D is possibly TRBD2 (5 bases). Germline V lookup: CDR1 SGHRS, CDR2 YFSETQ. The V end lost 0 bases, the J end lost 2 bases, and 16 bases lay between the germline ends. The CDR3 sequence is 17 residues long. The full variable domain, in which reference TRBV5-1 and TRBJ2-3 provide the parts outside the CDR3, is KAGVTQTPRYLIKTRGQQVTLSCSPISGHRSVSWYQQTPGQGLQFLFEYFSETQRNKGNFPGRFSGRQFSNSRSEMNVSTLELGDSALYLCASSLGPGTRPTDTQYFGPGTRLTVL.

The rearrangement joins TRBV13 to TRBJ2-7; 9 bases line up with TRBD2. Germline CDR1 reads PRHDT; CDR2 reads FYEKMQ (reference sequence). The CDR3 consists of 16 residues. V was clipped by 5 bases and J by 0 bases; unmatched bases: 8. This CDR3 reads CASSPSTSGASYEQYF. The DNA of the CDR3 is TGTGCCAGCAGCCCCTCGACTAGCGGAGCCTCCTACGAGCAGTACTTC.

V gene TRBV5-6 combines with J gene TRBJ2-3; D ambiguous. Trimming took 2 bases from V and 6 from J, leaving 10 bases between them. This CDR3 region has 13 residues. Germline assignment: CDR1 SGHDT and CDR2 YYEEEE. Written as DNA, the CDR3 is TGTGCCAGCAGCTTCTCTATCGATGATACGCAGTATTTT. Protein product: CASSFSIDDTQYF.

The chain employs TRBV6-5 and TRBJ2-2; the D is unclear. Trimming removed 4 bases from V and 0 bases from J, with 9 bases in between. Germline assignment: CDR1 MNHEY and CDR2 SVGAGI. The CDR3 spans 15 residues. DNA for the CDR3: TGTGCCAGCAGTTTATACATTACGAACACCGGGGAGCTGTTTTTT. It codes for CASSLYITNTGELFF.

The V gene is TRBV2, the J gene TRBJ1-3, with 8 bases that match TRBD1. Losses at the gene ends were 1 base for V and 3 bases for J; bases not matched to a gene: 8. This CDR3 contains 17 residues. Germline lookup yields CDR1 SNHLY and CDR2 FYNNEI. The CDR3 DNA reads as TGTGCCAGCAGTGAAGGGGCAGGGGGCGCATTTGGAAACACCATATATTTT. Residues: CASSEGAGGAFGNTIYF.

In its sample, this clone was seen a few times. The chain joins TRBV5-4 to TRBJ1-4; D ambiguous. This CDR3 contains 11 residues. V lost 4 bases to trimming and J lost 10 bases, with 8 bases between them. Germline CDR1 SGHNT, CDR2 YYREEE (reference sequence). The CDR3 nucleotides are TGTGCCAGCAGCACTTTCGGAAAACTGTTTTTT. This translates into CASSTFGKLFF.

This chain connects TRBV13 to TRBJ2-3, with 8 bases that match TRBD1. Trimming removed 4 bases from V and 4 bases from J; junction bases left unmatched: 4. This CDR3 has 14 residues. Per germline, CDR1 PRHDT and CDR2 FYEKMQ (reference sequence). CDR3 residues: CASSWVRGPDTQYF. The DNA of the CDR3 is TGTGCCAGCAGCTGGGTCAGGGGGCCAGATACGCAGTATTTT.